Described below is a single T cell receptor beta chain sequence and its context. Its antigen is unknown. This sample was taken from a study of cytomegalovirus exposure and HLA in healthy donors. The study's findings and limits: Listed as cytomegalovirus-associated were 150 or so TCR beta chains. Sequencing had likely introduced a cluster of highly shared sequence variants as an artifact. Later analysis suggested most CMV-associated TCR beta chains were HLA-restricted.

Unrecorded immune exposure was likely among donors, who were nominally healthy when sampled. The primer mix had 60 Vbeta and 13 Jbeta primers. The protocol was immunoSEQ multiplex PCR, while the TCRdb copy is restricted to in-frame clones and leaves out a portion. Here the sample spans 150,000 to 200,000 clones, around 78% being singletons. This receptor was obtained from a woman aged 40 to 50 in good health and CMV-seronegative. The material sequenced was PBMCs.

CDR3 region: CASSSGQGLGGTQYF. CDR3 DNA: TGTGCCAGCAGTTCAGGACAGGGTTTAGGGGGTACGCAGTATTTT. This chain uses TRBV6-5 with TRBJ2-3; 8 nucleotides agree with TRBD1. Per the germline V gene, CDR1 is MNHEY and CDR2 is SVGAGI. J was trimmed by 8 bases and V by 4 bases; bases with no gene match: 11. CDR3 length: 15 amino acids.